Below, 24 T cell receptor beta chains from the same sample are listed, as sequenced in a study of blood T cell repertoires in COVID-19. Generated by immunoSEQ multiplex PCR, the TCRdb table keeps only in-frame clones and is missing some. This table has over 65,000 clones, about 86% appearing once. The sample comprised peripheral blood. Receptors were obtained from a human donor in a cohort sampled during active COVID-19.

J is TRBJ2-3 and V is TRBV6-5; 9 bases are shared with TRBD2. V lost 4 bases and J lost 2; bases outside the gene matches: 7. The germline CDR1 and CDR2 sequences are MNHEY and SVGAGI. The CDR3 is 16 residues long. CDR3 residues: CASSSLAGALTDTQYF. Here the CDR3 DNA reads TGTGCCAGCAGTTCCTTAGCGGGGGCTCTCACAGATACGCAGTATTTT.

The V gene is TRBV2, the J gene TRBJ1-1; 8 nucleotides match TRBD1. Germline V gives CDR1 SNHLY, CDR2 FYNNEI. CDR3 length equals 15 residues. V was pared by 6 bases and J by 3 bases, with 9 bases of the junction left unmatched. Written as DNA, the CDR3 is TGTGCCAGCAGCTTAGACAGGGGTTGGGACACTGAAGCTTTCTTT. It codes for CASSLDRGWDTEAFF.

This chain connects TRBV7-2 to TRBJ1-5; D unresolved. Trimming took 0 bases from V and 4 from J, leaving 10 bases between them. Per the germline V gene, CDR1 is SGHTA and CDR2 is FQGNSA. The CDR3 consists of 15 residues. This CDR3 is CASSLAGVRNQPQHF. The CDR3 DNA follows: TGTGCCAGCAGCTTAGCCGGGGTAAGGAATCAGCCCCAGCATTTT.

V usage is TRBV29-1 and J usage is TRBJ1-3; D unresolved. Germline V gives CDR1 SQVTM, CDR2 ANQGSEA. The CDR3 loop spans 14 amino acids. Trimming took off 4 bases at V and 2 bases at J, with 12 bases between the two ends. CDR3 residues: CSVASVQTGNTIYF. CDR3 nucleotide sequence: TGCAGCGTTGCTAGCGTGCAGACTGGAAACACCATATATTTT.

The chain employs TRBV6-6 and TRBJ1-5; D gene unclear. The germline V gene encodes CDR1 MNHNY and CDR2 SVGAGI (reference sequence). The V gene lost 0 bases and the J gene lost 10 bases, with 16 bases spanning the gap. The length of the CDR3 is 15 residues. In DNA form, the CDR3 reads TGTGCCAGCAGTTACTCTTCTACGTATCTAGTTCCCCAGCATTTT. This gives the protein CASSYSSTYLVPQHF.

V is TRBV5-1 and J is TRBJ2-7, with 9 bases identical to TRBD1. This CDR3 comprises 17 residues. Trimming removed 3 bases from V and 7 bases from J; junction bases left unmatched: 17. Germline assignment: CDR1 SGHRS and CDR2 YFSETQ. The CDR3, as DNA: TGCGCCAGCAGCTCTTACCTGGCCCCGGGACAGGGAGAGGAGCAGTACTTC. Translating gives CASSSYLAPGQGEEQYF.

The gene calls are TRBV20-1 and TRBJ1-1; unclear D gene. The CDR3 has 13 residues. With 3 bases removed from V and 0 bases from J, the gap between germline ends came to 8 bases. Germline loops: CDR1 DFQATT, CDR2 SNEGSKA (reference sequence). CDR3: CSASRTMNTEAFF. The CDR3 nucleotides read TGCAGTGCTAGTCGCACAATGAACACTGAAGCTTTCTTT.

The chain is built from TRBV21-1 and TRBJ2-7; the D segment call TRBD1 is taken from the table without a DNA check. TRBV21-1 is termed a pseudogene. The CDR3 consists of 14 residues. The CDR3 sequence: CASSLWDRVYEQYF. The CDR3 bases are TGTGCCAGCAGCTTATGGGACAGGGTCTACGAGCAGTACTTC.

The chain couples TRBV2 to TRBJ2-7; D perhaps matches TRBD1 (5 bases). The CDR3 contains 14 residues. V gave up 1 base and J gave up 0 bases, with 7 bases separating them. CDR1 and CDR2 from the germline V gene are SNHLY and FYNNEI. CDR3 coding DNA: TGTGCCAGCAGTGAAGGGACAAACTCCTACGAGCAGTACTTC. Amino acid sequence: CASSEGTNSYEQYF.

This clone showed up just a few times. This chain joins TRBV19 and TRBJ1-1; TRBD1 aligns across 8 bases. Germline V gene lookup returns CDR1 LNHDA and CDR2 SQIVND (reference sequence). The CDR3 length is 13 residues. J was trimmed by 5 bases and V by 10 bases; bases with no gene match: 9. The CDR3 region is CAINQGAGTEAFF. CDR3 DNA: TGTGCCATTAACCAGGGGGCCGGGACTGAAGCTTTCTTT.

This clone has only a few counts. The chain joins TRBV2 to TRBJ2-1; TRBD1 aligns across 7 bases. J was trimmed by 0 bases and V by 6 bases; bases with no gene match: 11. The CDR3 totals 17 residues. Germline V lookup: CDR1 SNHLY, CDR2 FYNNEI. CDR3 DNA sequence: TGTGCCAGCAGAGCCGGGACAGCCTTTAGCTCCTACAATGAGCAGTTCTTC. It is translated as CASRAGTAFSSYNEQFF.

This clone occurred once. The rearrangement joins TRBV19 to TRBJ1-2; 7 bases are shared with TRBD1. Germline trimming cut 4 bases from V and 0 bases from J; bases unmatched to any gene: 5. The CDR3 consists of 15 residues. The V gene's germline CDR1 is LNHDA and CDR2 SQIVND (reference sequence). The CDR3 DNA follows: TGTGCCAGTAGTACCCCAGGGGGGTCTAACTATGGCTACACCTTC. Its translation is CASSTPGGSNYGYTF.

The V call is TRBV6-6, the J call TRBJ2-5; 8 bases agree with TRBD1. Germline CDR1 reads MNHNY; CDR2 reads SVGAGI (reference sequence). The CDR3 is 14 amino acids. Losses at the gene ends were 2 bases for V and 1 base for J; bases not matched to a gene: 0. Written as DNA, the CDR3 is TGTGCCAGCAGTTACGGGACAGGCCAAGAGACCCAGTACTTC. It is translated as CASSYGTGQETQYF.

The chain recombines TRBV28 with TRBJ2-1; weak D call: TRBD2 (6 bases). The CDR3 spans 12 residues. Germline V gives CDR1 MDHEN, CDR2 SYDVKM. Trimming took 3 bases from V and 15 from J, leaving 15 bases between them. The CDR3 bases are TGTGCCAGCAGTTTCGGAGGGTACGACTGGTTCTTC. This codes for CASSFGGYDWFF.

The V call is TRBV6-5, the J call TRBJ2-7; 10 bases match TRBD1. After removal of 6 bases from V and 5 bases from J, the junction contained 7 bases not matched to a gene. CDR1 and CDR2 (germline): MNHEY, SVGAGI. The CDR3 has 14 residues. The CDR3 DNA follows: TGTGCCAGCAGAACCGGGACAGGGGTCAACGAGCAGTACTTC. This gives the protein CASRTGTGVNEQYF.

The rearrangement joins TRBV6-1 to TRBJ1-6, with D possibly TRBD1 on 6 matching bases. Trimming left V 3 bases short and J 8 bases short, with 11 bases between. Per germline, CDR1 MNHNS and CDR2 SASEGT. CDR3 length: 14 amino acids. CDR3 sequence reads: CASSEGGAYSPLHF. CDR3 bases: TGTGCCAGCAGTGAGGGGGGGGCCTATTCACCCCTCCACTTT.

This chain joins TRBV4-3 and TRBJ2-1, with 7 positions matching TRBD1. Germline V gives CDR1 LGHNA, CDR2 YSLEER. V gave up 2 bases and J gave up 7 bases; unmatched junction bases: 11. The CDR3 runs 16 residues. This CDR3 reads CASSQLFGTEFNEQFF. CDR3 DNA: TGCGCCAGCAGCCAATTGTTCGGGACAGAATTTAATGAGCAGTTCTTC.

This clone was recorded once. The rearrangement links TRBV29-1 to TRBJ1-2; D is uncertain. V was trimmed by 2 bases and J by 2 bases, leaving 6 bases between them. This CDR3 contains 12 residues. Germline values: CDR1 SQVTM, CDR2 ANQGSEA. DNA for the CDR3: TGCAGCGTTGAAATACGGAACTATGGCTACACCTTC. It encodes CSVEIRNYGYTF.

The V and J genes are TRBV2 and TRBJ1-3; TRBD1 might be the D (5 bases). The V end was cut by 6 bases, the J end by 0 bases, with 6 bases between. This CDR3 has 13 amino acids. Germline CDR1 SNHLY, CDR2 FYNNEI. Written as DNA, the CDR3 is TGTGCCAGCAGGGACACCTCTGGAAACACCATATATTTT. Translating gives CASRDTSGNTIYF.

This clone has just a few counts. The J gene is TRBJ1-6, the V gene TRBV5-6, with 9 bases that match TRBD1. This CDR3 has 18 amino acids. CDR1 and CDR2 from the germline V gene are SGHDT and YYEEEE. Trimming at V came to 1 base and at J to 8 bases, leaving 13 bases not matched to a gene. The CDR3 region has the DNA TGTGCCAGCAGCTTGTCGTTCGGACAGGGGAATCTGCATTCACCCCTCCACTTT. Its protein is CASSLSFGQGNLHSPLHF.

The chain links TRBV10-3 to TRBJ2-5; 10 bases align to TRBD2. Germline V gene lookup returns CDR1 ENHRY and CDR2 SYGVKD. The CDR3 has 19 amino acids. V was pared by 2 bases and J by 7 bases, with 19 bases of the junction left unmatched. The CDR3 loop reads CAISEGGQELAGRERTQYF. As DNA, the CDR3 is TGTGCCATCAGTGAGGGGGGACAGGAACTAGCGGGGAGGGAGCGGACCCAGTACTTC.

The V gene is TRBV12-5, the J gene TRBJ2-3; 11 bases fit TRBD2. The CDR3 extends over 24 amino acids. V lost 6 bases, J lost 2 bases, and 31 bases stayed unmatched. Germline V gives CDR1 LGHNT, CDR2 FRNRAP. The chain's CDR3 is CASGPYRAGGLWPSGGPITDTQYF. The CDR3 DNA reads as TGTGCTAGTGGCCCATACAGGGCCGGGGGATTGTGGCCTAGCGGGGGGCCCATCACAGATACGCAGTATTTT.

This clone has a count of ten or more. The chain uses TRBV7-9 and TRBJ2-7, with 9 bases matching TRBD2. Germline V gene data show CDR1 as SEHNR and CDR2 as FQNEAQ (reference sequence). The CDR3 loop spans 16 amino acids. V shed 5 bases and J 2 bases; nucleotides not matched to a gene: 10. The CDR3 DNA is TGTGCCAGCAGCCCTCAGCCAGCGGGGGGCACCTACGAGCAGTACTTC. This translates into CASSPQPAGGTYEQYF.

Turning to this clone: The same CDR3 arises from other DNA sequences in this sample as well. The chain carries TRBV7-2 and TRBJ2-1; D uncertain. The germline V gene has CDR1 SGHTA and CDR2 FQGNSA. CDR3 length: 12 residues. Deletions cut 1 base from V and 6 bases from J, with 4 bases between. The CDR3 DNA follows: TGTGCCAGCAGCTTAGTTAGCAATGAGCAGTTCTTC. Protein product: CASSLVSNEQFF.